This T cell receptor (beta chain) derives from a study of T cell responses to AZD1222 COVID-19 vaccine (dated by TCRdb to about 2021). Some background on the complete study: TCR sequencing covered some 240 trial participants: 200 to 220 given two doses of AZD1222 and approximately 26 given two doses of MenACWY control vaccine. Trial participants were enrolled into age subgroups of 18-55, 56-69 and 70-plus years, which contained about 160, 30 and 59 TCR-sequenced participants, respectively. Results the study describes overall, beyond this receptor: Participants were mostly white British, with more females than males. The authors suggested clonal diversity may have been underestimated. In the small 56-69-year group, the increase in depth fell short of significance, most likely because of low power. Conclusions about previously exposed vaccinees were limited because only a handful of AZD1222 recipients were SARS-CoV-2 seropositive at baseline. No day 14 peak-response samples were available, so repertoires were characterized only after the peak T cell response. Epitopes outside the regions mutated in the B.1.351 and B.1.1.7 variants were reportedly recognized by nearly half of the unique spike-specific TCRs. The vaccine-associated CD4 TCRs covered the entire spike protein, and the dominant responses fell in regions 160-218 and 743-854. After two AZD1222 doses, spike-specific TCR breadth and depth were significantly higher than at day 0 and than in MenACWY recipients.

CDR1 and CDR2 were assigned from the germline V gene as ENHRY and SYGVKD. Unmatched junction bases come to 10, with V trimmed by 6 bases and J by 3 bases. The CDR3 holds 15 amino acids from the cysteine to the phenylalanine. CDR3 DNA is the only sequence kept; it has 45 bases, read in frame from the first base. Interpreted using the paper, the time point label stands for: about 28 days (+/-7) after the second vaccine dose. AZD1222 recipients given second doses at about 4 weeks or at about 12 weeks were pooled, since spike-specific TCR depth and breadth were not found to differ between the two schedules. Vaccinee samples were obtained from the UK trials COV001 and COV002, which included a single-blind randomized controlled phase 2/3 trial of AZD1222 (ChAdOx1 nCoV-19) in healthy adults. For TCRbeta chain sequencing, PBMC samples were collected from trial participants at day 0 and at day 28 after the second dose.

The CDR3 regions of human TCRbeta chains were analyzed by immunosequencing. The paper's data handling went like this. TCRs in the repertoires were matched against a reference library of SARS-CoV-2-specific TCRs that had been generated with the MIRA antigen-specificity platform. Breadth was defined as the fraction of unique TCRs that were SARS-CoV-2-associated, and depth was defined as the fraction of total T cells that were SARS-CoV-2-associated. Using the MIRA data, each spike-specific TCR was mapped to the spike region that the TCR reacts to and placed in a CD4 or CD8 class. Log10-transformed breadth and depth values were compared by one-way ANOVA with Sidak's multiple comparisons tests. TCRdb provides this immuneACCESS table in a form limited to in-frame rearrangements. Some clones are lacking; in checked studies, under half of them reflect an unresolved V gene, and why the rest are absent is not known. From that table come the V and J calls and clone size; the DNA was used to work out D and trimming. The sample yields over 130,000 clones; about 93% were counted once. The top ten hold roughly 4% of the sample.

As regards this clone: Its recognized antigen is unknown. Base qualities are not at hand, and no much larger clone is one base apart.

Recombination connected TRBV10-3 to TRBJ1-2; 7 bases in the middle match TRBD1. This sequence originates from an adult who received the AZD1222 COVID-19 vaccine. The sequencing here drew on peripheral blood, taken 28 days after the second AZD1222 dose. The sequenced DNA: TGTGCCATCAGAGACAGCGGGACAGCGTACTATGGCTACACCTTC. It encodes CAIRDSGTAYYGYTF.